What follows are 28 T cell receptor beta chains derived from one specimen sequenced in a study of identifying expanded T cells in peripheral blood. Only in-frame clones appear in the TCRdb table, and some are missing; sequencing was by immunoSEQ multiplex PCR. The sample holds 130,000 or so clones; over 65% are singletons and the top ten take 2.5% to 4%. Sequenced input: blood. The source of these receptors is a person aged 18 to 69 in good health.

V usage is TRBV7-9 and J usage is TRBJ1-2; D not certain. Germline V gene sequence: CDR1 SEHNR, CDR2 FQNEAQ (reference sequence). V was pared by 5 bases and J by 3 bases, with 19 bases between. This CDR3 has 16 residues. CDR3 nucleotide sequence: TGTGCCAGCAGCGCCCTTATCCCGGCAGCCCACTATGGCTACACCTTC. Amino acids: CASSALIPAAHYGYTF.

The chain employs TRBV5-1 and TRBJ2-5; D is ambiguous. V lost 0 bases, J lost 0 bases, and 6 bases lay in between. Germline-derived CDR1 and CDR2 are SGHRS and YFSETQ. This CDR3 has 14 residues. CDR3 sequence reads: CASSLVLDQETQYF. In DNA, the CDR3 is TGCGCCAGCAGCTTGGTATTAGACCAAGAGACCCAGTACTTC.

V usage is TRBV11-2 and J usage is TRBJ1-1; D unresolved. CDR3 length: 13 residues. Per germline, CDR1 SGHAT and CDR2 FQNNGV. Trimming stripped 1 base from V and 1 base from J, with 4 bases between. This CDR3 reads CASSLVRNTEAFF. The CDR3 DNA sequence: TGTGCCAGCAGCTTAGTCAGGAACACTGAAGCTTTCTTT.

This clone has just a few counts. This chain uses TRBV30 with TRBJ1-4; 10 bases align to TRBD1. CDR1 is GTSNPN, CDR2 SVGIG, per germline (reference sequence). There are 12 residues in the CDR3. Germline trimming cut 6 bases from V and 8 bases from J; bases unmatched to any gene: 3. The CDR3 spells CACGTGVEKLFF. CDR3 DNA sequence: TGTGCCTGCGGGACAGGGGTGGAAAAACTGTTTTTT. Complete variable domain (other parts from reference TRBV30 and TRBJ1-4): SQTIHQWPATLVQPVGSPLSLECTVEGTSNPNLYWYRQAAGRGLQLLFYSVGIGQISSEVPQNLSASRPQDRQFILSSKKLLLSDSGFYLCACGTGVEKLFFGSGTQLSVL.

The table lists this clone with many counts. V gene TRBV19 combines with J gene TRBJ2-1; D perhaps matches TRBD2 (6 bases). Germline V gives CDR1 LNHDA, CDR2 SQIVND (reference sequence). Trimming pared 1 base from V and 6 bases from J, leaving 19 bases between. This CDR3 spans 17 amino acids. The CDR3 is CASSIVDVGGRSNEQFF. The CDR3 coding sequence is TGTGCCAGTAGTATAGTTGACGTGGGGGGTCGGAGCAATGAGCAGTTCTTC.

DNA for the CDR3: TGTGCCAGCGGACTTGGGACTTTCTTT. Translated: CASGLGTFF. The chain has TRBV6-6 and TRBJ1-1, with D uncertain. Trimming stripped 8 bases from V and 12 bases from J, with 10 bases between. CDR1 is MNHNY and CDR2 is SVGAGI in the germline V gene (reference sequence). The CDR3 runs 9 residues.

V gene TRBV7-2 combines with J gene TRBJ1-2, with 7 bases lining up with TRBD1. This CDR3 comprises 16 residues. Per the germline V gene, CDR1 is SGHTA and CDR2 is FQGNSA. Trimming took 5 bases from V and 6 from J; bases not matched to a gene: 15. The CDR3 loop reads CASSPLWVGGADGYTF. The CDR3 coding sequence is TGTGCCAGCAGCCCCCTTTGGGTAGGGGGCGCGGATGGCTACACCTTC.

The rearrangement joins TRBV2 to TRBJ1-1; a possible D gene is TRBD1 (5 bases). The CDR3 spans 15 residues. Germline V lookup: CDR1 SNHLY, CDR2 FYNNEI. The V end lost 5 bases, the J end lost 5 bases, and 18 bases lay between the germline ends. The CDR3 is CASSRFTRGGTEAFF. For the CDR3, the DNA is TGTGCCAGCAGTAGATTCACCCGCGGGGGTACTGAAGCTTTCTTT.

As to this clone: Other DNA sequences within the sample encode an identical CDR3. This chain links TRBV30 with TRBJ2-4; D is ambiguous. The germline CDR1 and CDR2 sequences are GTSNPN and SVGIG (reference sequence). With 5 bases removed from V and 0 bases from J, the gap between germline ends came to 14 bases. The CDR3 is 15 amino acids. The DNA for the CDR3 is TGTGCCTGGCGAAAAGGCCCGGGAGCCAAAAACATTCAGTACTTC. The encoded protein is CAWRKGPGAKNIQYF.

The chain is built from TRBV19 and TRBJ2-1, with 12 bases aligning to TRBD2. The CDR3 loop spans 15 amino acids. Germline CDR1 is LNHDA and CDR2 is SQIVND (reference sequence). The ends lost 5 bases at V and 4 bases at J; junction bases unmatched: 3. This CDR3 is CASSPTSGGYNEQFF. The DNA for the CDR3 is TGTGCCAGTAGTCCCACTAGCGGGGGGTACAATGAGCAGTTCTTC.

This chain links TRBV5-8 with TRBJ1-1; no clear D gene. This CDR3 is 16 amino acids long. Germline V lookup: CDR1 SGHTS, CDR2 YDEGEE. V was cut by 3 bases and J by 2 bases, with 17 bases left in between. The CDR3 region is CASSSMTVGVNTEAFF. CDR3 in DNA: TGTGCCAGCAGCTCGATGACCGTTGGCGTCAACACTGAAGCTTTCTTT.

The chain is built from TRBV7-2 and TRBJ2-7; D is unresolved. Germline CDR1 reads SGHTA; CDR2 reads FQGNSA. CDR3 length: 13 residues. Between the trimmed V and J ends, which lost 1 base and 2 bases, there was a span of 6 bases. CDR3 sequence (DNA): TGTGCCAGCAGCTTAGGATCCACCTACGAGCAGTACTTC. Protein product: CASSLGSTYEQYF.

The gene calls are TRBV30 and TRBJ1-2; the D gene is possibly TRBD1 (5 bases). CDR1 and CDR2 from the germline V gene are GTSNPN and SVGIG (reference sequence). Trimming took off 3 bases at V and 4 bases at J, with 12 bases between the two ends. The CDR3 contains 13 residues. For the CDR3, the DNA is TGTGCCTGGAGCTCCGGGACTGTCTATGGCTACACCTTC. Its translation: CAWSSGTVYGYTF.

This chain uses TRBV6-6 with TRBJ2-7; D uncertain. Per the germline V gene, CDR1 is MNHNY and CDR2 is SVGAGI (reference sequence). The germline V and J ends were trimmed by 7 bases and 3 bases, with 7 bases remaining between them. The CDR3 is 11 amino acids. The chain's CDR3 is CASTDRYEQYF. For the CDR3, the DNA is TGTGCCAGCACTGACCGCTACGAGCAGTACTTC.

A note on this clone: Other nucleotide sequences from this sample produce the same CDR3. This chain joins TRBV5-4 and TRBJ2-2; the D gene is possibly TRBD1 (5 bases). Per the germline V gene, CDR1 is SGHNT and CDR2 is YYREEE (reference sequence). The CDR3 runs 14 residues. V was cut by 1 base and J by 1 base, with 5 bases left in between. In nucleotides, the CDR3 is TGTGCCAGCAGCTTGCAGGGGAACACCGGGGAGCTGTTTTTT. Protein product: CASSLQGNTGELFF.

This clone was picked up a small number of times. The chain is built from TRBV18 and TRBJ1-1; D unclear. Germline CDR1 KGHSH, CDR2 LQKENI. The CDR3 sequence is 12 residues long. V lost 0 bases, J lost 2 bases, and 1 base lay in between. CDR3 region: CASSPPNTEAFF. Written as DNA, the CDR3 is TGTGCCAGCTCACCACCAAACACTGAAGCTTTCTTT. The full variable domain, with the rest looked up from reference TRBV18 and TRBJ1-1, is NAGVMQNPRHLVRRRGQEARLRCSPMKGHSHVYWYRQLPEEGLKFMVYLQKENIIDESGMPKERFSAEFPKEGPSILRIQQVVRGDSAAYFCASSPPNTEAFFGQGTRLTVV.

The rearrangement links TRBV15 to TRBJ1-2; D possibly corresponds to TRBD1 (5 bases). V lost 2 bases to trimming and J lost 4 bases, with 17 bases between them. CDR1 and CDR2 (germline): LNHNV, YYDKDF (reference sequence). The CDR3 covers 16 residues. CDR3 coding DNA: TGTGCCACCAGCAGACTGGGACGAAGGGACCCCTATGGCTACACCTTC. It translates to CATSRLGRRDPYGYTF. Full variable domain (rest looked up from reference TRBV15 and TRBJ1-2): DAMVIQNPRYQVTQFGKPVTLSCSQTLNHNVMYWYQQKSSQAPKLLFHYYDKDFNNEADTPDNFQSRRPNTSFCFLDIRSPGLGDTAMYLCATSRLGRRDPYGYTFGSGTRLTVV.

The rearrangement joins TRBV19 to TRBJ2-1; D is uncertain. Looked up from germline, CDR1 is LNHDA and CDR2 is SQIVND (reference sequence). The CDR3 runs 13 residues. The germline V and J ends were trimmed by 3 bases and 10 bases, with 13 bases remaining between them. The CDR3 nucleotides read TGTGCCAGTAGTATCCATGGAAGTCCGGAGCAGTTCTTC. This gives the protein CASSIHGSPEQFF.

J is TRBJ2-4 and V is TRBV7-6, with D possibly matching TRBD1 (5 bases). V was trimmed by 1 base and J by 1 base, leaving 14 bases between them. The CDR3 has 17 residues. CDR1 and CDR2 (germline): SGHVS, FNYEAQ. The CDR3 sequence is CASSLGSPGMAKNIQYF. The CDR3 DNA sequence: TGTGCCAGCAGCTTAGGGTCTCCAGGGATGGCCAAAAACATTCAGTACTTC. Variable domain in full (rest from reference TRBV7-6 and TRBJ2-4): GAGVSQSPRYKVTKRGQDVALRCDPISGHVSLYWYRQALGQGPEFLTYFNYEAQQDKSGLPNDRFSAERPEGSISTLTIQRTEQRDSAMYRCASSLGSPGMAKNIQYFGAGTRLSVL.

The DNA of the CDR3 is TGTGCCAGTAAAAACTTCCCCGCAGGGGCGACTAATGAAAAACTGTTTTTT. This encodes CASKNFPAGATNEKLFF. The genes are TRBV19 and TRBJ1-4; possible D gene TRBD1, 6 bases. CDR3 length equals 17 residues. The germline gives CDR1 LNHDA, CDR2 SQIVND (reference sequence). Trimming removed 7 bases at V and 2 bases at J, with 20 bases between.

In DNA form, the CDR3 reads TGCGCCAGCAGCCCCGAAGGGGCCCCAATCCCCCTCCACTTT. This encodes CASSPEGAPIPLHF. J is TRBJ1-6 and V is TRBV5-1, with a weak D call TRBD1 (5 bases). V shed 4 bases and J shed 13 bases, with 18 bases lying between them. Germline V CDR1 and CDR2: SGHRS, YFSETQ. The CDR3 has 14 amino acids. Drawing the rest from reference TRBV5-1 and TRBJ1-6, the complete variable domain is KAGVTQTPRYLIKTRGQQVTLSCSPISGHRSVSWYQQTPGQGLQFLFEYFSETQRNKGNFPGRFSGRQFSNSRSEMNVSTLELGDSALYLCASSPEGAPIPLHFGNGTRLTVT.

V gene TRBV6-6 combines with J gene TRBJ1-5; D uncertain. Looked up from germline, CDR1 is MNHNY and CDR2 is SVGAGI (reference sequence). CDR3 length equals 13 residues. The germline V and J ends were trimmed by 6 bases and 0 bases, with 6 bases remaining between them. Written as DNA, the CDR3 is TGTGCCAGCAGGGAACTTAGCAATCAGCCCCAGCATTTT. Translation: CASRELSNQPQHF.

This chain joins TRBV13 and TRBJ2-7; the D gene is possibly TRBD1 (5 bases). The CDR3 totals 13 residues. Germline loops: CDR1 PRHDT, CDR2 FYEKMQ (reference sequence). The ends were cut back, 0 bases at V and 3 bases at J, with 6 bases in the middle. CDR3 nucleotides: TGTGCCAGCAGCTTAGGTGACAGCTACGAGCAGTACTTC. Translated, it gives CASSLGDSYEQYF.

V and J are TRBV18 and TRBJ2-3, with TRBD1 identical over 7 bases. This CDR3 contains 15 residues. The V gene end was trimmed by 4 bases and the J gene end by 3 bases; junction bases not matched to a gene: 7. In germline, CDR1 is KGHSH, CDR2 LQKENI. Here the CDR3 reads CASSLTGVGTDTQYF. In DNA, the CDR3 is TGTGCCAGCTCACTTACAGGGGTAGGGACAGATACGCAGTATTTT.

The chain carries TRBV5-1 and TRBJ1-3; D uncertain. Trimming took 3 bases from V and 0 from J, leaving 7 bases between them. CDR1 and CDR2 (germline): SGHRS, YFSETQ. The CDR3 runs 14 residues. CDR3 DNA: TGCGCCAGCAGCTCCGGAACCTCTGGAAACACCATATATTTT. Translation: CASSSGTSGNTIYF.

The chain has TRBV4-3 and TRBJ2-3; 8 bases agree with TRBD1. The CDR3 has 14 residues. Germline lookup yields CDR1 LGHNA and CDR2 YSLEER. After removal of 8 bases from V and 1 base from J, the junction contained 5 bases not matched to a gene. The CDR3 loop is CASSRGLGTDTQYF. The CDR3 DNA is TGCGCCAGCTCCAGGGGGCTAGGCACAGATACGCAGTATTTT.

This chain connects TRBV10-3 to TRBJ2-7; 9 bases map to TRBD1. The germline CDR1 and CDR2 sequences are ENHRY and SYGVKD. The CDR3 contains 13 residues. The V segment lost 8 bases and the J segment 5 bases; nucleotides outside the gene matches: 7. CDR3 coding DNA: TGTGCCATCGGGAGGACAGGGGTTAACGAGCAGTACTTC. Its translation is CAIGRTGVNEQYF.

J is TRBJ1-1 and V is TRBV9; D is possibly TRBD1 (6 bases). V was clipped by 5 bases and J by 1 base, with 12 bases between them. CDR1 and CDR2 from the germline V gene are SGDLS and YYNGEE. CDR3 length: 14 residues. Written as DNA, the CDR3 is TGTGCCAGCAGAAGGGGGGTAACGAACACTGAAGCTTTCTTT. It is translated as CASRRGVTNTEAFF. The full variable domain, with the rest looked up from reference TRBV9 and TRBJ1-1, is DSGVTQTPKHLITATGQRVTLRCSPRSGDLSVYWYQQSLDQGLQFLIQYYNGEERAKGNILERFSAQQFPDLHSELNLSSLELGDSALYFCASRRGVTNTEAFFGQGTRLTVV.